Listed here are 21 T cell receptor beta chains from one sample, sequenced in a study of blood T cell repertoires in COVID-19 (dated by TCRdb to the early 2020s). The library came from the immunoSEQ multiplex PCR assay. Drawn from immuneACCESS, this table holds only the in-frame rearrangements with V and J called that TCRdb kept. Clones are partly lost; checked studies trace under half to an unresolved V gene and leave the rest unexplained. The sample data list approximately 94,000 clones, and about 77% of these were observed just once. The ten largest make up roughly 29% of the sample. Material: peripheral blood. These receptors came from a man in his 70s with active or convalescent COVID-19.

The chain combines TRBV5-6 with TRBJ2-7; D may be TRBD1 (5 bases). CDR1 SGHDT and CDR2 YYEEEE come from the germline V gene. The ends were cut back, 4 bases at V and 6 bases at J, with 11 bases in the middle. The CDR3 contains 12 residues. In DNA form, the CDR3 reads TGTGCCAGCAGCCTATCTAGGGGCGAGCAGTACTTC. Amino acids: CASSLSRGEQYF.

The genes are TRBV7-2 and TRBJ1-3, with TRBD1 identical over 7 bases. V was clipped by 2 bases and J by 0 bases; unmatched bases: 10. Germline V lookup: CDR1 SGHTA, CDR2 FQGNSA. The CDR3 has 18 residues. The CDR3 DNA follows: TGTGCCAGCAGCTTATCGGGGAAAGGGGGCCACTCTGGAAACACCATATATTTT. The encoded protein is CASSLSGKGGHSGNTIYF.

This chain connects TRBV18 to TRBJ1-1; 10 bases match TRBD1. Germline loops: CDR1 KGHSH, CDR2 LQKENI. J lost 0 bases, V lost 5 bases, and 6 bases had no gene match. The CDR3 loop spans 16 amino acids. CDR3 protein: CASSSGQGNLNTEAFF. In nucleotides, the CDR3 is TGTGCCAGCTCATCGGGACAGGGGAACTTGAACACTGAAGCTTTCTTT.

The rearrangement joins TRBV7-8 to TRBJ2-5; D is perhaps TRBD2 (6 bases). V lost 5 bases and J 3 bases, leaving 13 bases between the germline ends. The germline CDR1 and CDR2 sequences are SGHVS and FQNEAQ. The CDR3 has 14 residues. The DNA for the CDR3 is TGTGCCAGCAGCCGACGCGGGATTGAAGAGACCCAGTACTTC. Translating it yields CASSRRGIEETQYF.

This chain joins TRBV13 and TRBJ1-1; no firm D call. The CDR3 runs 13 residues. Trimming took 3 bases from V and 0 from J, leaving 5 bases between them. Germline V gene sequence: CDR1 PRHDT, CDR2 FYEKMQ (reference sequence). CDR3: CASSFQVNTEAFF. Written as DNA, the CDR3 is TGTGCCAGCAGCTTCCAGGTGAACACTGAAGCTTTCTTT.

The chain is built from TRBV5-4 and TRBJ1-2; TRBD1 agrees at 9 bases. Germline V gene lookup returns CDR1 SGHNT and CDR2 YYREEE (reference sequence). The CDR3 sequence is 18 residues long. Trimming at V came to 4 bases and at J to 3 bases, leaving 16 bases not matched to a gene. The CDR3 protein is CASSTRTGESLLDYGYTF. DNA for the CDR3: TGTGCCAGCAGCACTAGGACAGGGGAAAGTTTATTGGACTATGGCTACACCTTC.

The J gene is TRBJ2-1, the V gene TRBV7-7, with 7 nucleotides matching TRBD1. Germline values: CDR1 SSHAT, CDR2 FNYEAQ (reference sequence). V shed 2 bases and J 5 bases; nucleotides not matched to a gene: 3. CDR3 length: 14 residues. This CDR3 is CASSLYTGDNEQFF. In DNA, the CDR3 is TGTGCCAGCAGCTTATATACAGGGGACAATGAGCAGTTCTTC.

This CDR3 reads CATADRVGFNEQFF. DNA for the CDR3: TGTGCCACAGCTGACAGGGTAGGGTTTAATGAGCAGTTCTTC. The V gene is TRBV5-8, the J gene TRBJ2-1, with TRBD1 matching 7 bases. V trimming: 9 bases; J trimming: 7 bases; junction bases outside the gene matches: 13. The CDR3 spans 14 residues. Germline-derived CDR1 and CDR2 are SGHTS and YDEGEE.

V usage is TRBV5-6 and J usage is TRBJ1-1; a possible D gene is TRBD1 (5 bases). The CDR3 consists of 11 residues. Germline values: CDR1 SGHDT, CDR2 YYEEEE. V was shortened by 4 bases and J by 7 bases, with 8 bases between the two germline ends. The CDR3 DNA sequence: TGTGCCAGCAGCACGACAGTTGAAGCTTTCTTT. Protein product: CASSTTVEAFF.

This clone came up once. The chain is built from TRBV3-1 (or the pseudogene TRBV3-2) and TRBJ1-1; D perhaps matches TRBD1 (6 bases). In germline, CDR1 is LGHDT, CDR2 YNNKEL (reference sequence). Trimming stripped 1 base from V and 6 bases from J, with 12 bases between. The CDR3 spans 14 residues. DNA of the CDR3: TGTGCCAGCAGCCAAGGTGGGGGCAGCTCTGAAGCTTTCTTT. Encoded protein: CASSQGGGSSEAFF.

The gene calls are TRBV28 and TRBJ1-3; the D gene is possibly TRBD1 (5 bases). This CDR3 region has 15 residues. Germline CDR1 is MDHEN and CDR2 is SYDVKM. Trimming took off 6 bases at V and 0 bases at J, with 12 bases between the two ends. For the CDR3, the DNA is TGTGCCAGCAGCCCCGACAGCAGCTCTGGAAACACCATATATTTT. Translation gives CASSPDSSSGNTIYF.

The sample holds a few counts of this clone. This chain connects TRBV5-1 to TRBJ2-1; 9 bases line up with TRBD1. Trimming removed 0 bases from V and 8 bases from J; junction bases left unmatched: 6. The CDR3 is 15 residues long. Germline V gives CDR1 SGHRS, CDR2 YFSETQ. CDR3 nucleotides: TGCGCCAGCAGCTTGGGGGACAGGGTGTATGATGAGCAGTTCTTC. As protein: CASSLGDRVYDEQFF.

The chain has TRBV6-5 and TRBJ2-4; TRBD1 is a possible D gene (6 bases). CDR3 size: 15 residues. Deletions cut 0 bases from V and 1 base from J, with 7 bases between. Germline-derived CDR1 and CDR2 are MNHEY and SVGAGI. The CDR3 coding sequence is TGTGCCAGCAGTTACTCGCAGGGGGCCAAAAACATTCAGTACTTC. Protein: CASSYSQGAKNIQYF.

The rearrangement joins TRBV28 to TRBJ2-5, with a tentative D call TRBD2 (6 bases). Germline lookup yields CDR1 MDHEN and CDR2 SYDVKM. The CDR3 consists of 10 residues. The V end lost 8 bases, the J end lost 5 bases, and 6 bases lay between the germline ends. The DNA of the CDR3 is TGTGCCAGCGGAGGGGAGACCCAGTACTTC. Protein product: CASGGETQYF.

This clone appeared a single time. The V gene is TRBV5-1, the J gene TRBJ1-2; no firm D call. The V gene lost 0 bases and the J gene lost 6 bases, with 9 bases spanning the gap. The CDR3 has 13 amino acids. Looked up from germline, CDR1 is SGHRS and CDR2 is YFSETQ. The CDR3 coding sequence is TGCGCCAGCAGCTTGGGGGCAGCAGATGGCTACACCTTC. This codes for CASSLGAADGYTF.

The genes are TRBV20-1 and TRBJ2-7, with D maybe TRBD1 (6 bases). From germline, CDR1 is DFQATT and CDR2 SNEGSKA (reference sequence). The CDR3 is made up of 11 amino acids. Trimming pared 7 bases from V and 5 bases from J, leaving 12 bases between. CDR3 region: CSVSGDDEQYF. CDR3 DNA sequence: TGCAGTGTTTCAGGGGATGACGAGCAGTACTTC.

The J gene is TRBJ1-3, the V gene TRBV29-1; D is unclear. V was shortened by 6 bases and J by 0 bases, with 15 bases between the two germline ends. Germline CDR1 reads SQVTM; CDR2 reads ANQGSEA. The CDR3 is made up of 15 amino acids. CDR3 loop: CSVAGGPISGNTIYF. The CDR3, as DNA: TGCAGCGTGGCGGGCGGGCCTATCTCTGGAAACACCATATATTTT.

This chain uses TRBV19 with TRBJ2-3, with a weak D call TRBD2 (5 bases). The CDR3 consists of 15 residues. Trimming took 6 bases from V and 4 from J, leaving 17 bases between them. Germline V gives CDR1 LNHDA, CDR2 SQIVND (reference sequence). In DNA form, the CDR3 reads TGTGCCAGTAGCCCCTCACTAGGAATCGCAGATACGCAGTATTTT. This sequence encodes CASSPSLGIADTQYF. Full variable domain (outside the CDR3, taken from reference TRBV19 and TRBJ2-3): DGGITQSPKYLFRKEGQNVTLSCEQNLNHDAMYWYRQDPGQGLRLIYYSQIVNDFQKGDIAEGYSVSREKKESFPLTVTSAQKNPTAFYLCASSPSLGIADTQYFGPGTRLTVL.

V is TRBV14 and J is TRBJ2-3, with D possibly TRBD2 on 5 matching bases. The V end lost 3 bases, the J end lost 8 bases, and 9 bases lay between the germline ends. CDR1 is SGHDN and CDR2 is FVKESK in the germline V gene. This CDR3 spans 12 amino acids. The CDR3 here is CASSHIGGTQYF. CDR3 DNA sequence: TGTGCCAGCAGCCATATCGGAGGTACGCAGTATTTT.

This clone appeared a few times. V is TRBV6-6 and J is TRBJ1-2; D not resolved. The germline V and J ends were trimmed by 6 bases and 1 base, with 18 bases remaining between them. Germline V gene sequence: CDR1 MNHNY, CDR2 SVGAGI (reference sequence). The CDR3 has 16 residues. Written as DNA, the CDR3 is TGTGCCAGCAGCCGCAATTGGCCGCCGGGTAACTATGGCTACACCTTC. The encoded protein is CASSRNWPPGNYGYTF.

The chain uses TRBV9 and TRBJ2-1; D is possibly TRBD2 (6 bases). V lost 4 bases and J 7 bases, leaving 24 bases between the germline ends. The germline V gene encodes CDR1 SGDLS and CDR2 YYNGEE. CDR3 length: 17 residues. CDR3 nucleotide sequence: TGTGCCAGCAGCAACCCGCGGGGCGGATCTTCGAGGAATGAGCAGTTCTTC. This sequence encodes CASSNPRGGSSRNEQFF. Combining the CDR3 with reference TRBV9 and TRBJ2-1 gives the whole variable domain DSGVTQTPKHLITATGQRVTLRCSPRSGDLSVYWYQQSLDQGLQFLIQYYNGEERAKGNILERFSAQQFPDLHSELNLSSLELGDSALYFCASSNPRGGSSRNEQFFGPGTRLTVL.